These T cell receptor beta chains were read from a single sample in a study of blood T cell repertoires in COVID-19. Method: immunoSEQ multiplex PCR; TCRdb's copy keeps in-frame clones and lacks some. The repertoire holds around 50,000 clones, roughly 91% seen once, with less than 9% in the top ten. The sequenced material came from peripheral blood. The receptor set was obtained from a man aged 50 to 60 with active COVID-19. Both conserved end residues are part of each CDR3. Fields, in order: V gene, J gene, D gene, CDR3 protein, CDR3 DNA. The D gene is left open where the match is weak.

>TRBV4-3|TRBJ1-1|-
CASSQTPGTEAFF
TGCGCCAGCAGCCAAACGCCGGGGACTGAAGCTTTCTTT
>TRBV11-1|TRBJ1-3|-
CASSYGSWSGNTIYF
TGTGCCAGCAGCTATGGGAGTTGGTCTGGAAACACCATATATTTT
>TRBV9|TRBJ2-3|TRBD2
CASSPRGAGGAGAQYF
TGTGCCAGCAGCCCCCGGGGAGCGGGGGGGGCTGGAGCGCAGTATTTT
>TRBV6-5|TRBJ1-1|TRBD1
CASSLPGQEDEAFF
TGTGCCAGCAGCTTACCGGGACAGGAGGATGAAGCTTTCTTT
>TRBV7-2|TRBJ2-5|-
CASSTRVQETQYF
TGTGCCAGCAGCACCCGGGTGCAAGAGACCCAGTACTTC
>TRBV18|TRBJ1-5|-
CASSPVAGDSVGQPQHF
TGTGCCAGCTCACCAGTCGCGGGGGATTCAGTCGGTCAGCCCCAGCATTTT
>TRBV19|TRBJ1-3|-
CASNRKHTSGNTIYF
TGTGCCAGTAACAGAAAGCACACCTCTGGAAACACCATATATTTT
>TRBV28|TRBJ1-1|-
CASSLFGRENTEAFF
TGTGCCAGCAGTTTATTCGGACGGGAGAACACTGAAGCTTTCTTT
>TRBV29-1|TRBJ1-1|-
CSVLGGANTEAFF
TGCAGCGTTCTGGGGGGTGCTAACACTGAAGCTTTCTTT
>TRBV6-2/TRBV6-3|TRBJ2-3|-
CASSSAPGTQYF
TGTGCCAGCAGTTCCGCCCCGGGTACGCAGTATTTT
>TRBV19|TRBJ2-3|TRBD1
CASSGGQGRDTQYF
TGTGCCAGTAGTGGAGGACAGGGCCGGGATACGCAGTATTTT
>TRBV6-1|TRBJ1-5|-
CASSEIQYQPQHF
TGTGCCAGCAGTGAAATCCAGTACCAGCCCCAGCATTTT
>TRBV19|TRBJ1-2|-
CASSRYRNYGYTF
TGTGCCAGTAGTAGGTACAGGAACTATGGCTACACCTTC